Listed here are 24 T cell receptor beta chains from one sample, sequenced in a study of CD8 T cells in ankylosing spondylitis. TCRdb itself ran the 5' RACE reads through MiXCR, one entry per CDR3 protein. The sample contains some 130,000 distinct CDR3 sequences, more than 5.5% of which appear only once. The material sequenced was blood, either unsorted or a sorted T cell fraction (not recorded which). These receptors were obtained from a female donor with ankylosing spondylitis or in good health (not recorded which).

There are many counts of this clonotype. This chain connects TRBV4-1 to TRBJ2-3; D tentatively fits TRBD1 or TRBD2 (7 bases each). CDR3 length: 14 residues. Looked up from germline, CDR1 is MGHRA and CDR2 is YSYEKL. Trimming removed 4 bases from V and 7 bases from J, with 15 bases in between. CDR3 protein: CASSLRGGPNTQYF. The CDR3 coding sequence is TGCGCCAGCAGCCTCAGGGGGGGCCCGAATACGCAGTATTTT.

This clonotype was seen at least ten times. The genes are TRBV3-1 and TRBJ1-2, with D uncertain. The CDR3 has 14 residues. Trimming stripped 4 bases from V and 0 bases from J, with 9 bases between. Germline CDR1 and CDR2: LGHDT and YNNKEL (reference sequence). CDR3 coding DNA: TGTGCCAGCAGCCTGACGGGCGCTAACTATGGCTACACCTTC. Protein: CASSLTGANYGYTF.

The chain couples TRBV2 to TRBJ2-7; D might be TRBD2 (5 bases). V was clipped by 6 bases and J by 4 bases, with 13 bases between them. This CDR3 is 13 amino acids long. CDR1 SNHLY and CDR2 FYNNEI come from the germline V gene. CDR3 loop: CASSKLGGYEQYF. CDR3 sequence (DNA): TGTGCCAGCAGCAAACTGGGCGGGTACGAGCAGTACTTC. Together with reference TRBV2 and TRBJ2-7, the CDR3 gives the full variable domain: EPEVTQTPSHQVTQMGQEVILRCVPISNHLYFYWYRQILGQKVEFLVSFYNNEISEKSEIFDDQFSVERPDGSNFTLKIRSTKLEDSAMYFCASSKLGGYEQYFGPGTRLTVT.

At least ten counts were recorded for this clonotype. V and J are TRBV4-1 and TRBJ2-3; D remains ambiguous. The germline V and J ends were trimmed by 2 bases and 1 base, with 13 bases remaining between them. CDR1 and CDR2 (germline): MGHRA, YSYEKL. CDR3 length: 16 amino acids. CDR3 sequence: CASSQFPHSGTDTQYF. DNA for the CDR3: TGCGCCAGCAGCCAATTCCCCCACAGCGGCACAGATACGCAGTATTTT.

This clonotype came up many times. The rearrangement uses TRBV28 and TRBJ2-7; D remains ambiguous. V lost 5 bases and J 5 bases, leaving 19 bases between the germline ends. This CDR3 is 15 amino acids long. The germline V gene encodes CDR1 MDHEN and CDR2 SYDVKM. CDR3: CASSLPFALLHEQYF. CDR3 coding DNA: TGTGCCAGCAGTCTACCCTTTGCCCTTCTCCACGAGCAGTACTTC.

This clonotype showed up many times. This chain joins TRBV3-1 and TRBJ1-2; 8 positions agree with TRBD1. There are 16 residues in the CDR3. After removal of 4 bases from V and 3 bases from J, the junction contained 10 bases not matched to a gene. Looked up from germline, CDR1 is LGHDT and CDR2 is YNNKEL (reference sequence). CDR3: CASSLSRTGLDYGYTF. DNA of the CDR3: TGTGCCAGCAGCCTATCCAGGACAGGGTTGGACTATGGCTACACCTTC.

This clonotype occurred a few times. The chain couples TRBV28 to TRBJ2-7; TRBD1 matches at 7 bases. Per germline, CDR1 MDHEN and CDR2 SYDVKM. The CDR3 is 14 amino acids. V lost 4 bases to trimming and J lost 3 bases; unmatched junction nucleotides: 6. The CDR3: CASSYRGPNYEQYF. Here the CDR3 DNA reads TGTGCCAGCAGTTACAGGGGACCCAACTACGAGCAGTACTTC.

This clonotype was detected ten times or more. This chain joins TRBV12-3 or TRBV12-4 and TRBJ2-3; D gene unclear. The CDR3 length is 13 residues. Trimming took off 8 bases at V and 0 bases at J, with 9 bases between the two ends. CDR3 region: CASGERSTDTQYF. CDR3 DNA sequence: TGTGCCAGCGGCGAGCGTAGCACAGATACGCAGTATTTT.

This clonotype was seen ten or more times. This rearrangement joins TRBV20-1 to TRBJ1-4; 8 bases align to TRBD1. Germline lookup yields CDR1 DFQATT and CDR2 SNEGSKA (reference sequence). This CDR3 spans 14 amino acids. Trimming removed 3 bases from V and 12 bases from J; junction bases left unmatched: 12. The chain's CDR3 is CSASPGGRSSELFF. The CDR3 coding sequence is TGCAGTGCTAGCCCAGGGGGCCGTAGTTCGGAACTGTTTTTT.

At least ten counts were recorded for this clonotype. J is TRBJ1-6 and V is TRBV20-1; weak D call: TRBD1 (6 bases). V gave up 6 bases and J gave up 5 bases, with 14 bases separating them. CDR3 length: 14 amino acids. Per the germline V gene, CDR1 is DFQATT and CDR2 is SNEGSKA (reference sequence). The CDR3 sequence: CSARRTENNSPLHF. The CDR3 DNA sequence: TGCAGTGCCAGAAGGACAGAGAATAATTCACCCCTCCACTTT.

This clonotype has at least ten counts. The chain has TRBV5-1 and TRBJ2-2; 12 nucleotides align to TRBD2. Germline CDR1 and CDR2: SGHRS and YFSETQ. V dropped 3 bases and J dropped 1; count of bases not matched to a gene: 13. There are 20 residues in the CDR3. CDR3: CASSSRPQLAGGGNTGELFF. The CDR3 DNA is TGCGCCAGCAGCTCGCGCCCGCAACTAGCGGGGGGCGGGAACACCGGGGAGCTGTTTTTT.

Many counts were recorded for this clonotype. The chain links TRBV5-1 to TRBJ2-3; D not resolved. V lost 1 base and J lost 0, with 21 bases in between. The CDR3 covers 19 residues. Per the germline V gene, CDR1 is SGHRS and CDR2 is YFSETQ. The CDR3 reads CASSLTLGFLDSSTDTQYF. For the CDR3, the DNA is TGCGCCAGCAGCTTGACCCTTGGATTTCTGGATTCTAGCACAGATACGCAGTATTTT.

This clonotype was detected many times. V and J are TRBV7-9 and TRBJ2-7; 7 nucleotides match TRBD2. This CDR3 is built from 13 residues. Germline CDR1 SEHNR, CDR2 FQNEAQ (reference sequence). The V gene end was trimmed by 3 bases and the J gene end by 4 bases; junction bases not matched to a gene: 3. CDR3 sequence reads: CASSLSGEYEQYF. DNA for the CDR3: TGTGCCAGCAGCTTGAGCGGGGAATACGAGCAGTACTTC. Supplemented by reference TRBV7-9 and TRBJ2-7, the full variable domain reads DTGVSQNPRHKITKRGQNVTFRCDPISEHNRLYWYRQTLGQGPEFLTYFQNEAQLEKSRLLSDRFSAERPKGSFSTLEIQRTEQGDSAMYLCASSLSGEYEQYFGPGTRLTVT.

This clonotype was detected many times. The chain carries TRBV20-1 and TRBJ2-3; D is perhaps TRBD2 (6 bases). Germline assignment: CDR1 DFQATT and CDR2 SNEGSKA (reference sequence). CDR3 size: 12 residues. The CDR3 is CGVAGPTDTQYF. The CDR3 DNA is TGCGGCGTCGCGGGGCCTACAGATACGCAGTATTTT.

This clonotype was seen ten or more times. The CDR3 loop is CSARGQGSNQPQHF. CDR3 bases: TGCAGTGCTAGAGGACAGGGGAGCAATCAGCCCCAGCATTTT. The chain joins TRBV20-1 to TRBJ1-5; TRBD1 agrees at 8 bases. Losses at the gene ends were 1 base for V and 1 base for J; bases not matched to a gene: 0. Germline-derived CDR1 and CDR2 are DFQATT and SNEGSKA (reference sequence). The CDR3 has 14 amino acids.

The V and J genes are TRBV28 and TRBJ1-2; D not certain. The germline V gene encodes CDR1 MDHEN and CDR2 SYDVKM. The germline V and J ends were trimmed by 7 bases and 8 bases, with 14 bases remaining between them. This CDR3 is 12 amino acids long. The CDR3 spells CASTEARGGYTF. CDR3 in DNA: TGTGCCAGCACCGAGGCGCGTGGGGGCTACACCTTC.

This clonotype was seen repeatedly, ten times or more. The J gene is TRBJ1-4, the V gene TRBV6-1; TRBD1 is a possible D gene (5 bases). The germline V and J ends were trimmed by 6 bases and 3 bases, with 11 bases remaining between them. Germline values: CDR1 MNHNS, CDR2 SASEGT. This CDR3 is 14 amino acids long. The CDR3 loop reads CASRGRGANEKLFF. CDR3 nucleotides: TGTGCCAGCAGAGGAAGGGGAGCTAATGAAAAACTGTTTTTT.

There are many counts of this clonotype. The chain carries TRBV5-1 and TRBJ2-1; 7 nucleotides align to TRBD1. Germline CDR1 and CDR2: SGHRS and YFSETQ. With V trimmed by 7 bases and J by 4 bases, 11 bases remained unmatched. CDR3 length: 15 amino acids. CDR3 DNA: TGCGCCAGCGCCCCAGGGCCAGGGGGTTACAATGAGCAGTTCTTC. Residues: CASAPGPGGYNEQFF. The full variable domain, completed using reference TRBV5-1 and TRBJ2-1, is KAGVTQTPRYLIKTRGQQVTLSCSPISGHRSVSWYQQTPGQGLQFLFEYFSETQRNKGNFPGRFSGRQFSNSRSEMNVSTLELGDSALYLCASAPGPGGYNEQFFGPGTRLTVL.

The chain joins TRBV28 to TRBJ2-1, with 10 bases matching TRBD2. Trimming took 5 bases from V and 1 from J; bases not matched to a gene: 11. The CDR3 contains 18 residues. The V gene's germline CDR1 is MDHEN and CDR2 SYDVKM. The CDR3 region is CASSGPRTSGISYNEQFF. The CDR3 nucleotides are TGTGCCAGCAGTGGCCCCCGGACTAGCGGAATTTCCTACAATGAGCAGTTCTTC.

This clonotype has at least ten counts. The chain links TRBV18 to TRBJ1-1, with 7 positions matching TRBD1. Trimming removed 3 bases from V and 8 bases from J; junction bases left unmatched: 6. There are 13 residues in the CDR3. In germline, CDR1 is KGHSH, CDR2 LQKENI. The CDR3 here is CASSPGQEIEAFF. The CDR3 nucleotides are TGTGCCAGCTCACCTGGACAGGAGATAGAAGCTTTCTTT.

This clonotype came up many times. The chain carries TRBV5-1 and TRBJ1-6, with D unclear. The CDR3 contains 15 residues. The ends were cut back, 1 base at V and 7 bases at J, with 12 bases in the middle. CDR1 and CDR2 (germline): SGHRS, YFSETQ. The CDR3 sequence: CASSLTGKNNSPLHF. The DNA of the CDR3 is TGCGCCAGCAGCTTGACCGGAAAAAACAATTCACCCCTCCACTTT.

In its sample, this clonotype was seen many times. The chain combines TRBV11-2 with TRBJ1-2; TRBD1 matches at 7 bases. This CDR3 is 18 amino acids long. Germline V gene lookup returns CDR1 SGHAT and CDR2 FQNNGV. V trimming: 3 bases; J trimming: 2 bases; junction bases outside the gene matches: 15. In DNA form, the CDR3 reads TGTGCCAGCAGCTTCCACGGACTTGGACAGGCGCACAACTATGGCTACACCTTC. Its protein is CASSFHGLGQAHNYGYTF.

This clonotype was detected ten times or more. V usage is TRBV13 and J usage is TRBJ2-7; the D is unclear. The CDR3 loop spans 12 amino acids. Germline V gene sequence: CDR1 PRHDT, CDR2 FYEKMQ (reference sequence). V was shortened by 3 bases and J by 6 bases, with 9 bases between the two germline ends. The DNA for the CDR3 is TGTGCCAGCAGCTTTATTGAGTCCGAGCAGTACTTC. This encodes CASSFIESEQYF.

In its sample, this clonotype was seen many times. The CDR3 sequence: CASSSRDGFRVFF. The DNA for the CDR3 is TGTGCCAGCAGCTCCCGGGACGGCTTTAGGGTTTTCTTT. The rearrangement links TRBV13 to TRBJ1-1, with a tentative D call TRBD1 (5 bases). This CDR3 comprises 13 residues. The V and J ends lost 4 bases and 13 bases respectively, with 19 bases between them. CDR1 is PRHDT and CDR2 is FYEKMQ in the germline V gene (reference sequence).